This T cell receptor (beta chain) is from a study of blood T cell repertoires in COVID-19. About the research overall: Sites across the United States, Italy and Spain contributed samples from acute and convalescent COVID-19. PBMCs, B-cell-depleted T cells, or T cells were the source of the cDNA or gDNA that made up the material.

Germline CDR1 WSHSY, CDR2 SAAADI. With 8 bases removed from V and 10 bases from J, the gap between germline ends came to 12 bases. The CDR3 extends over 11 amino acids. As processed by the authors: Reference gene primer amplification in the assay estimated nucleated cell counts. TCRdb's table, derived via immunoSEQ multiplex PCR, lists solely in-frame clones and lacks some. V and J calls and clone size follow that table, whereas D and trimming were derived from the DNA. The table has about 82,000 clones, about four fifths seen once; the top ten hold over 15%. Sequencing was performed on peripheral blood. The clonotype was recovered from a woman aged 55-70 years with acute or convalescent COVID-19. The genes are TRBV10-2 and TRBJ2-1, with a weak D call TRBD1 (5 bases). The CDR3 sequence is CASRAKGEQFF. As DNA, the CDR3 is TGCGCCAGCCGGGCGAAGGGGGAGCAGTTCTTC.